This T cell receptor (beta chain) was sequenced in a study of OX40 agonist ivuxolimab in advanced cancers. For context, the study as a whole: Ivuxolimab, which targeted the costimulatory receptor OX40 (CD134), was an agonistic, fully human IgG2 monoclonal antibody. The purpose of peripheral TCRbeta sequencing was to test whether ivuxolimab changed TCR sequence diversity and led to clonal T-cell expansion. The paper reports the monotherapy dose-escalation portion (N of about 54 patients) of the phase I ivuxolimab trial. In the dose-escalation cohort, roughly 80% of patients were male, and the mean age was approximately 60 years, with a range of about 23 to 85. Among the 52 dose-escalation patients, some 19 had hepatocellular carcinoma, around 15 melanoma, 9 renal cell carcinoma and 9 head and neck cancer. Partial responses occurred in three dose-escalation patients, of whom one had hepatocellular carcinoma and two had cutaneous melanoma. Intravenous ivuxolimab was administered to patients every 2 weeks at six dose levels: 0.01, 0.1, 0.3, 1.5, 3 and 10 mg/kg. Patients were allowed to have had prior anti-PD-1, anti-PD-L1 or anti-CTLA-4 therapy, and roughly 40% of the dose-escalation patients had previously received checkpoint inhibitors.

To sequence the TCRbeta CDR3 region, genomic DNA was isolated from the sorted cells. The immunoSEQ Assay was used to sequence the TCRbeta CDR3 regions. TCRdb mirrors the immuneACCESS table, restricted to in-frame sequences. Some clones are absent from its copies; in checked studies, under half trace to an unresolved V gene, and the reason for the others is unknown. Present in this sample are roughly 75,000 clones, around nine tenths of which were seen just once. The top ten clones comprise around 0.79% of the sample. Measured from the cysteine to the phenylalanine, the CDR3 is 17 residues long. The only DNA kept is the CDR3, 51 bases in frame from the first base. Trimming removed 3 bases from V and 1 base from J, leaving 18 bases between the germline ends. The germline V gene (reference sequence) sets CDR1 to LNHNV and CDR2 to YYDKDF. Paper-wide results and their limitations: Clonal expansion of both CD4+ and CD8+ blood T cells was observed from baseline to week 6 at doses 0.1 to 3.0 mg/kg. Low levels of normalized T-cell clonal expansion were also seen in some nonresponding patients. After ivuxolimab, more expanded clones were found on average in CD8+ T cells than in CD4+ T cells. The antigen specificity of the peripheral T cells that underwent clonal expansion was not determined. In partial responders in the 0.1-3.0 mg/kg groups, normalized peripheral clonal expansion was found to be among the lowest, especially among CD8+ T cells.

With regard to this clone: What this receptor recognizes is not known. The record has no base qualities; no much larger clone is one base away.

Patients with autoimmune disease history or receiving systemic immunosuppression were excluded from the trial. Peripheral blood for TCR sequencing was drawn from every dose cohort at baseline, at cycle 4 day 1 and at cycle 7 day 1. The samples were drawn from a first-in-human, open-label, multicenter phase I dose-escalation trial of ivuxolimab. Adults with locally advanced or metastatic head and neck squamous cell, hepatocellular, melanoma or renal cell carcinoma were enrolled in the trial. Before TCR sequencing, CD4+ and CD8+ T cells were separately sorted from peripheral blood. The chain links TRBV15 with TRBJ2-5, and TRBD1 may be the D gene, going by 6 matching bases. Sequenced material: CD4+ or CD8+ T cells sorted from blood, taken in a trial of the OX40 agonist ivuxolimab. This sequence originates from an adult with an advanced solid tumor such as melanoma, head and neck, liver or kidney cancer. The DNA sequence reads TGTGCCACCAGCAGGCGGTATAGGACAGCGCTCCAAGAGACCCAGTACTTC. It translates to CATSRRYRTALQETQYF.